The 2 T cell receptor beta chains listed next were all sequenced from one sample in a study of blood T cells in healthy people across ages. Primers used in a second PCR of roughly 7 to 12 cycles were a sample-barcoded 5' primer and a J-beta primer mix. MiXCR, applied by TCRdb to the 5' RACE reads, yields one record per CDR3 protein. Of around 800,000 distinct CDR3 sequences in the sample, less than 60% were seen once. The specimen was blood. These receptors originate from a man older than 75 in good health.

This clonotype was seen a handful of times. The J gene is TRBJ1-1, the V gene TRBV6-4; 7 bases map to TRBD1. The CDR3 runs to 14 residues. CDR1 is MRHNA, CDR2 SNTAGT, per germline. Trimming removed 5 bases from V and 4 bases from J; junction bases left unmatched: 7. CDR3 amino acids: CASSIYRDSTEAFF. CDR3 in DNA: TGTGCCAGCAGTATATACCGGGACAGCACTGAAGCTTTCTTT.

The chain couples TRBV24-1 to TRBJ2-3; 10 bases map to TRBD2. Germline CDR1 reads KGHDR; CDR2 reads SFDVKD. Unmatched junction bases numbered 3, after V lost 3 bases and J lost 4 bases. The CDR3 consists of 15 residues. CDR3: CATSDPSGSPDTQYF. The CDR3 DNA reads TGTGCCACCAGTGATCCTAGCGGGAGCCCAGATACGCAGTATTTT.